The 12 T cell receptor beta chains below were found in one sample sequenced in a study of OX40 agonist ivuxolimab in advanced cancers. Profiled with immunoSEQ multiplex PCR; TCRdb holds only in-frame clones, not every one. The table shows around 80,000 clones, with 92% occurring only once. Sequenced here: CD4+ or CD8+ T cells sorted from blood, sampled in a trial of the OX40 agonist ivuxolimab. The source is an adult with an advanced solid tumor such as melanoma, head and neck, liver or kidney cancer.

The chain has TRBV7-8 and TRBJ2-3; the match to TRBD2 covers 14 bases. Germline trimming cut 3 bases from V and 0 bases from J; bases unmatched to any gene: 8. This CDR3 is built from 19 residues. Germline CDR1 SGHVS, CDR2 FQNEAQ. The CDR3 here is CASSLGLAGAVQSTDTQYF. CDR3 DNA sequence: TGTGCCAGCAGCTTGGGACTAGCGGGGGCCGTACAAAGCACAGATACGCAGTATTTT.

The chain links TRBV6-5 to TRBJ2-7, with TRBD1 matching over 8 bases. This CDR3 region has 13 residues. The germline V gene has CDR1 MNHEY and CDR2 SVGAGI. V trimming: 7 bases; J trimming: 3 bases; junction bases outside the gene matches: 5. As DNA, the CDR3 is TGTGCCAGCAAAAGACAGGGGTACTACGAGCAGTACTTC. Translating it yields CASKRQGYYEQYF.

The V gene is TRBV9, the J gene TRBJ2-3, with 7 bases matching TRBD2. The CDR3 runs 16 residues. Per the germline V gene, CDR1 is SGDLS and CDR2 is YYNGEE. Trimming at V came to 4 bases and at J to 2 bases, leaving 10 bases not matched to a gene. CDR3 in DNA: TGTGCCAGCAGCCCTTCCACGGGGGGACTCACAGATACGCAGTATTTT. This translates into CASSPSTGGLTDTQYF.

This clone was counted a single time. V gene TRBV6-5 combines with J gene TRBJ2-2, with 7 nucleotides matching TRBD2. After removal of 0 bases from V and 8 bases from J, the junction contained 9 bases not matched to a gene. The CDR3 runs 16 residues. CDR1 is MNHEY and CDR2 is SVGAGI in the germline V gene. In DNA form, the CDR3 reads TGTGCCAGCAGTTACTCCTCGGGGGGAACCTCTGGGGAGCTGTTTTTT. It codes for CASSYSSGGTSGELFF.

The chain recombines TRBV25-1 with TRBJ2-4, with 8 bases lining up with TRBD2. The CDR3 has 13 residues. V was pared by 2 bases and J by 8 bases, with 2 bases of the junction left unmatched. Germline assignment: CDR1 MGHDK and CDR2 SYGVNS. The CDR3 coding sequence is TGTGCCAGCAGTGAACTCGGGGGGGACATTCAGTACTTC. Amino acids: CASSELGGDIQYF.

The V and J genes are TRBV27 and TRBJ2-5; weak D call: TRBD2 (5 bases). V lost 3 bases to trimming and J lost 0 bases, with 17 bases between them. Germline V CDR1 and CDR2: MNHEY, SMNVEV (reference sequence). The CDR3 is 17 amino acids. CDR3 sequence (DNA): TGTGCCAGCAGTTTCCTCCTCAGCGGAAAGTACCAAGAGACCCAGTACTTC. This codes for CASSFLLSGKYQETQYF.

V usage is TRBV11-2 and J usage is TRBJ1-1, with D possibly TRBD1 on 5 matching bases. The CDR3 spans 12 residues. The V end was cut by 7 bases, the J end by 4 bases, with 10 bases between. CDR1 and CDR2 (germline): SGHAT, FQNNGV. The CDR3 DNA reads TGTGCCAGCACCCGGGGGGGCACTGAAGCTTTCTTT. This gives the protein CASTRGGTEAFF.

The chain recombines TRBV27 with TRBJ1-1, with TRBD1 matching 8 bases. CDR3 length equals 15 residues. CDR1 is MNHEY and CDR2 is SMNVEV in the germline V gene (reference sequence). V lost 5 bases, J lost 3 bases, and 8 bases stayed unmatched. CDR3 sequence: CASSPTPGGYTEAFF. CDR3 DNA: TGTGCCAGCAGTCCGACTCCAGGGGGCTACACTGAAGCTTTCTTT.

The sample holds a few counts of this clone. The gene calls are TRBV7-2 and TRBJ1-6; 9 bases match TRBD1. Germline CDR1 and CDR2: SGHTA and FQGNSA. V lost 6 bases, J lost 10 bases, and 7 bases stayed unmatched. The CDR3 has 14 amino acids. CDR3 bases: TGTGCCAGCAGTTTCGGGACAGGGTACTCACCCCTCCACTTT. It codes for CASSFGTGYSPLHF.

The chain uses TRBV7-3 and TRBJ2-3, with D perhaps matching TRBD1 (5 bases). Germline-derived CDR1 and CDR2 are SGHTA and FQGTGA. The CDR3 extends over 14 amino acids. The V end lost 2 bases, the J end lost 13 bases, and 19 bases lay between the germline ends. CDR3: CASSLGVTAPVKYF. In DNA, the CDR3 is TGTGCCAGCAGCTTAGGGGTGACAGCCCCTGTCAAGTATTTT.

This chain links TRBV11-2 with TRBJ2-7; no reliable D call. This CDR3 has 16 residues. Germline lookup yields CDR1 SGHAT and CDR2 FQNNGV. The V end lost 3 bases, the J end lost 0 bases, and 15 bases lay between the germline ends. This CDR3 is CASSFHKGGRSYEQYF. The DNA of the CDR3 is TGTGCCAGCAGCTTTCATAAGGGCGGCCGCTCCTACGAGCAGTACTTC.

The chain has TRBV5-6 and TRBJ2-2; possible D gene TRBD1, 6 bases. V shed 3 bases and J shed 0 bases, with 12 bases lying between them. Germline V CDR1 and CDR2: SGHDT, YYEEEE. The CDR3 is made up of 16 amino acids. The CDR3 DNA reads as TGTGCCAGCAGCTGGATCCGGGACACGAACACCGGGGAGCTGTTTTTT. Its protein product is CASSWIRDTNTGELFF.